This T cell receptor (beta chain) was profiled in a study of blood T cell repertoires in COVID-19. Clones were read by immunoSEQ multiplex PCR, and TCRdb kept only the in-frame ones, dropping some. The repertoire consists of about 220,000 clones, with around 84% occurring once and the leading ten covering 15% to 20%. This TCR came from a man younger than 40 with active or convalescent COVID-19. The sample consisted of peripheral blood.

The CDR3 here is CASNPSGGTGGYTF. The DNA for the CDR3 is TGTGCCAGCAACCCCTCGGGGGGTACGGGAGGCTACACCTTC. The chain combines TRBV6-5 with TRBJ1-2; D is possibly TRBD1 (5 bases). Per germline, CDR1 MNHEY and CDR2 SVGAGI. Trimming removed 7 bases at V and 8 bases at J, with 20 bases between. The CDR3 has 14 amino acids.